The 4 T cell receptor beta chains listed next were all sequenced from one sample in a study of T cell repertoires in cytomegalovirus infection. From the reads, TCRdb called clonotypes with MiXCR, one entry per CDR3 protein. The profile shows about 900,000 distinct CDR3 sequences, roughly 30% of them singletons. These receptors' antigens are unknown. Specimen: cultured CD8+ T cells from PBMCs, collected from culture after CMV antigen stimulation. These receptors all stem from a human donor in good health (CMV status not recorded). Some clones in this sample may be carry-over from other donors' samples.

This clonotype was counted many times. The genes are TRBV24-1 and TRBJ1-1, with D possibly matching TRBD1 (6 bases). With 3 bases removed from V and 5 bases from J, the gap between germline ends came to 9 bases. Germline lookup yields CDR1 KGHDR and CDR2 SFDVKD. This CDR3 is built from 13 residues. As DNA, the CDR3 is TGTGCCACCAGTGATCTGACAGGAACTGAAGCTTTCTTT. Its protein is CATSDLTGTEAFF.

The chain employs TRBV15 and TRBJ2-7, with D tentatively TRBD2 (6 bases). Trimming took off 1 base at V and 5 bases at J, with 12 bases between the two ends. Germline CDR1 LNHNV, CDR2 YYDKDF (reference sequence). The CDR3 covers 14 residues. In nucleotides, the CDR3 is TGTGCCACCAGCAGAGCTGGGAGGACCCACGAGCAGTACGTC. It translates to CATSRAGRTHEQYV.

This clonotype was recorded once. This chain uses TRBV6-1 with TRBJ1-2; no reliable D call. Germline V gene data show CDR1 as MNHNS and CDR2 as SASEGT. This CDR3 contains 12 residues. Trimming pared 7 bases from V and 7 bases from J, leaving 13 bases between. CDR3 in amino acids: CASIYPDRGYTF. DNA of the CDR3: TGTGCCAGCATTTACCCAGACCGTGGCTACACCTTC.

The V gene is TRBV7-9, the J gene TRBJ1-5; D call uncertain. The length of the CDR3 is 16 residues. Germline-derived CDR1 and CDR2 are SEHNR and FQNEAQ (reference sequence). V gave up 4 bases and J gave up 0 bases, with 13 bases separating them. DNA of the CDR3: TGTGCCAGCAGCTCCGACCGCTGGAATAGCAATCAGCCCCAGCATTTT. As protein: CASSSDRWNSNQPQHF.